The 16 T cell receptor beta chains in this list originate from one sample, sequenced in a study of technical replicates of blood from several donors (dated by TCRdb to about 2017). Library method: the immunoSEQ multiplex PCR assay. The clones in this table, taken by TCRdb from immuneACCESS, are in-frame only. Not every clone is retained; where verified, under half of the shortfall comes from an unresolved V gene, and the cause of the rest is unknown. Present in this sample are more than 65,000 clones, 95% to 97% of which were seen just once. The ten largest clones add up to 0.25% to 0.35% of the sample. Specimen: T cells isolated from PBMCs. These receptors all come from a human donor in good health.

The chain employs TRBV29-1 and TRBJ2-5; TRBD2 aligns across 10 bases. The CDR3 has 16 amino acids. CDR1 and CDR2 from the germline V gene are SQVTM and ANQGSEA. Trimming removed 0 bases from V and 1 base from J; junction bases left unmatched: 5. CDR3 region: CSVEDSSGSFQETQYF. As DNA, the CDR3 is TGCAGCGTTGAAGATTCTAGCGGGAGTTTCCAAGAGACCCAGTACTTC.

The chain couples TRBV19 to TRBJ1-2; 8 nucleotides align to TRBD1. CDR3 size: 13 residues. The junction had 2 bases not matched to a gene; V was cut back by 4 bases and J by 4 bases. Germline V gene data show CDR1 as LNHDA and CDR2 as SQIVND (reference sequence). The CDR3 nucleotides read TGTGCCAGTAGTAGGACAGGGAGCTATGGCTACACCTTC. The encoded protein is CASSRTGSYGYTF.

The rearrangement uses TRBV4-1 and TRBJ2-1, with a weak D call TRBD1 (7 bases). V gave up 1 base and J gave up 8 bases, with 18 bases separating them. From germline, CDR1 is MGHRA and CDR2 YSYEKL. The CDR3 length is 16 residues. CDR3 DNA: TGCGCCAGCAGCCAAGGGGGCAGGGGGGCCGGGGATGAGCAGTTCTTC. This gives the protein CASSQGGRGAGDEQFF.

This sequence joins TRBV27 and TRBJ2-7; D uncertain. The CDR3 runs to 15 residues. The V and J ends lost 3 bases and 3 bases respectively, with 15 bases between them. From germline, CDR1 is MNHEY and CDR2 SMNVEV (reference sequence). DNA for the CDR3: TGTGCCAGCAGTTTTAGGTGGTCTAGGTTCTACGAGCAGTACTTC. Its protein is CASSFRWSRFYEQYF.

V and J are TRBV7-6 and TRBJ2-3, with D possibly matching TRBD2 (5 bases). Trimming stripped 5 bases from V and 7 bases from J, with 10 bases between. The CDR3 runs 12 residues. Germline loops: CDR1 SGHVS, CDR2 FNYEAQ. CDR3 residues: CASSPGGNTQYF. Here the CDR3 DNA reads TGTGCCAGCAGCCCAGGAGGTAATACGCAGTATTTT.

The chain recombines TRBV7-9 with TRBJ2-1; 7 positions agree with TRBD1. V lost 2 bases and J lost 5; bases outside the gene matches: 6. CDR3 length: 15 amino acids. Germline V gene lookup returns CDR1 SEHNR and CDR2 FQNEAQ (reference sequence). CDR3 loop: CASSLIGTVNNEQFF. The CDR3 DNA follows: TGTGCCAGCAGCTTAATTGGGACAGTTAACAATGAGCAGTTCTTC. Looking up the rest from reference TRBV7-9 and TRBJ2-1 gives the full variable domain: DTGVSQNPRHKITKRGQNVTFRCDPISEHNRLYWYRQTLGQGPEFLTYFQNEAQLEKSRLLSDRFSAERPKGSFSTLEIQRTEQGDSAMYLCASSLIGTVNNEQFFGPGTRLTVL.

The chain has TRBV6-6 and TRBJ2-1; possible D gene TRBD2, 6 bases. Trimming shortened V by 5 bases and J by 1 base, and 15 bases separated the two germline ends. Germline CDR1 reads MNHNY; CDR2 reads SVGAGI (reference sequence). CDR3 length equals 16 residues. Written as DNA, the CDR3 is TGTGCCAGCAGTAACCCCCGGAGGGAGTCCTACAATGAGCAGTTCTTC. Its translation is CASSNPRRESYNEQFF.

This chain joins TRBV4-1 and TRBJ2-7; 13 bases align to TRBD2. The CDR3 is made up of 15 amino acids. Trimming at V came to 2 bases and at J to 4 bases, leaving 2 bases not matched to a gene. Germline V gives CDR1 MGHRA, CDR2 YSYEKL. In DNA, the CDR3 is TGCGCCAGCAGCCAAAGGACTAGCGGGGGTTACGAGCAGTACTTC. This sequence encodes CASSQRTSGGYEQYF.

The chain links TRBV6-1 to TRBJ1-4, with 7 positions matching TRBD1. Germline CDR1 is MNHNS and CDR2 is SASEGT. J was trimmed by 6 bases and V by 6 bases; bases with no gene match: 7. The CDR3 consists of 14 residues. For the CDR3, the DNA is TGTGCCAGCAGAGTCCGGGACAGAGATGAAAAACTGTTTTTT. Amino acid sequence: CASRVRDRDEKLFF.

The CDR3 region has the DNA TGTGCCAGCAGTTTATTCAGGGGGTACACTGAAGCTTTCTTT. Encoded protein: CASSLFRGYTEAFF. The chain couples TRBV27 to TRBJ1-1, with TRBD1 matching over 7 bases. Germline V gene data show CDR1 as MNHEY and CDR2 as SMNVEV (reference sequence). With V trimmed by 1 base and J by 3 bases, 2 bases remained unmatched. The CDR3 has 14 amino acids.

J is TRBJ2-7 and V is TRBV28, with D perhaps matching TRBD2 (5 bases). This CDR3 has 12 amino acids. Trimming took 7 bases from V and 3 from J, leaving 10 bases between them. Germline V CDR1 and CDR2: MDHEN, SYDVKM. The CDR3 protein is CASTERNYEQYF. The CDR3 coding sequence is TGTGCCAGCACTGAGCGGAACTACGAGCAGTACTTC.

The chain has TRBV5-1 and TRBJ2-3; TRBD2 aligns across 8 bases. CDR3 length: 15 residues. CDR1 SGHRS and CDR2 YFSETQ come from the germline V gene. The junction had 8 bases not matched to a gene; V was cut back by 4 bases and J by 4 bases. As DNA, the CDR3 is TGCGCCAGCAGCCCCCGGGGGCGGGAGGCAGATACGCAGTATTTT. Translated, it gives CASSPRGREADTQYF.

This clone was picked up one time. The V and J genes are TRBV2 and TRBJ2-5, with 9 nucleotides matching TRBD1. The junction had 8 bases not matched to a gene; V was cut back by 7 bases and J by 5 bases. CDR3 size: 14 residues. CDR1 SNHLY and CDR2 FYNNEI come from the germline V gene. The CDR3 region is CASMRDRVSETQYF. The CDR3 DNA reads as TGTGCCAGCATGAGGGACAGGGTGAGCGAGACCCAGTACTTC. Filled out from reference TRBV2 and TRBJ2-5, the complete variable domain reads EPEVTQTPSHQVTQMGQEVILRCVPISNHLYFYWYRQILGQKVEFLVSFYNNEISEKSEIFDDQFSVERPDGSNFTLKIRSTKLEDSAMYFCASMRDRVSETQYFGPGTRLLVL.

The table lists this clone with a count of one. V usage is TRBV4-1 and J usage is TRBJ1-5; TRBD1 agrees at 7 bases. V dropped 4 bases and J dropped 4; count of bases not matched to a gene: 4. The CDR3 is 14 amino acids. CDR1 MGHRA and CDR2 YSYEKL come from the germline V gene. The CDR3 loop reads CASSPRQGNQPQHF. CDR3 nucleotide sequence: TGCGCCAGCAGCCCTCGACAGGGAAATCAGCCCCAGCATTTT.

The rearrangement uses TRBV19 and TRBJ2-1; 7 bases are shared with TRBD2. J was trimmed by 7 bases and V by 4 bases; bases with no gene match: 7. Germline lookup yields CDR1 LNHDA and CDR2 SQIVND (reference sequence). The CDR3 runs to 14 residues. CDR3 region: CASSTLAGVNEQFF. CDR3 bases: TGTGCCAGTAGTACCCTCGCGGGAGTAAATGAGCAGTTCTTC.

The J gene is TRBJ1-5, the V gene TRBV6-4, with TRBD1 as a possible D gene (6 bases). The V gene lost 2 bases and the J gene lost 0 bases, with 8 bases spanning the gap. The germline CDR1 and CDR2 sequences are MRHNA and SNTAGT. The CDR3 runs 15 residues. Here the CDR3 DNA reads TGTGCCAGCAGTGACCCAGGGGCTAGCAATCAGCCCCAGCATTTT. The encoded protein is CASSDPGASNQPQHF.